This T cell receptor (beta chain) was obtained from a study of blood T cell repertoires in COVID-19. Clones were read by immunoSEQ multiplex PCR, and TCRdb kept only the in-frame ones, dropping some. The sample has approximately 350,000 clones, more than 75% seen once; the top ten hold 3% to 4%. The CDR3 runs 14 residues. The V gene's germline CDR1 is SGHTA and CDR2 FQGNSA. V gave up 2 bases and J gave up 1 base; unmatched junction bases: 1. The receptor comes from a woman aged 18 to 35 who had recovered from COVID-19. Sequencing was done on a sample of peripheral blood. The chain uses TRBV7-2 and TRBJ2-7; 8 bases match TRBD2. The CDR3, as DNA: TGTGCCAGCAGCTTAACTAGCGGATCCTACGAGCAGTACGTC. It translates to CASSLTSGSYEQYV.